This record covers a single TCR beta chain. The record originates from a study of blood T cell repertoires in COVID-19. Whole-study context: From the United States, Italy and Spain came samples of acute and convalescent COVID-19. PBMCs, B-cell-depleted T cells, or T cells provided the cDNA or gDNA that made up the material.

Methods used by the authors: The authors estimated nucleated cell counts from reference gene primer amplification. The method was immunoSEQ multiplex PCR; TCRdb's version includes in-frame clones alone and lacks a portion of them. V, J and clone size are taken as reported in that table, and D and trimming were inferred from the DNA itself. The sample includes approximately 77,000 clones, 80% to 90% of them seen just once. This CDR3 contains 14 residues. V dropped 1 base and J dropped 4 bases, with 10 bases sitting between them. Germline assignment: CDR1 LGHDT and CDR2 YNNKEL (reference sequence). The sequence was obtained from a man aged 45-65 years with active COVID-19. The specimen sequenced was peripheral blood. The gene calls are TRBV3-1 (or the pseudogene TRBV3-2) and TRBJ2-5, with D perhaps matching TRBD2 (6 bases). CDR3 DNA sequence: TGTGCCAGCAGCCAAGGATCCGGGGGAGAGACCCAGTACTTC. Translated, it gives CASSQGSGGETQYF.